Listed here are 7 T cell receptor beta chains from one sample, sequenced in a study of CD8+CD57+ T cells in acquired aplastic anemia. Profiles of TCR beta VDJ and CDR3 were generated from a genomic DNA template. Each CDR3 protein is one row after TCRdb ran MiXCR on the reads. Of over 150,000 distinct CDR3 sequences in the sample, about three fifths are singletons; the top ten hold approximately 46%. Before being chosen for sequencing, patients had shown CD8+CD57+ cell expansion by flow cytometry. The sequencing sample was made of sorted CD4+, CD8+, or CD8+CD57+ T cells (not recorded which) from PBMCs. All receptors derive from a human donor with aplastic anemia.

This chain links TRBV5-1 with TRBJ1-4, with 9 bases fitting TRBD1. The ends lost 3 bases at V and 4 bases at J; junction bases unmatched: 10. The germline V gene has CDR1 SGHRS and CDR2 YFSETQ. The CDR3 runs 17 residues. The DNA for the CDR3 is TGCGCCAGCAGCTCACTGGGTGGGACAGGGCATAATGAAAAACTGTTTTTT. Its protein product is CASSSLGGTGHNEKLFF.

The V call is TRBV2, the J call TRBJ1-2, with 7 bases aligning to TRBD1. The germline V gene has CDR1 SNHLY and CDR2 FYNNEI. The CDR3 covers 16 residues. The trim removed 10 bases at V and 0 bases at J, leaving 14 bases unmatched. The CDR3 DNA is TGTGCCACACCTCGCCGACAGGGCCGTACTAACTATGGCTACACCTTC. Its protein product is CATPRRQGRTNYGYTF.

The chain has TRBV7-2 and TRBJ2-1; unclear D gene. Germline V gene sequence: CDR1 SGHTA, CDR2 FQGNSA. Trimming took off 8 bases at V and 3 bases at J, with 14 bases between the two ends. The CDR3 has 14 amino acids. This chain's CDR3 is CASGGDGRYNEQFF. For the CDR3, the DNA is TGTGCCAGCGGCGGTGACGGCCGCTACAATGAGCAGTTCTTC.

This clonotype was detected ten times or more. The genes are TRBV11-3 and TRBJ2-3; D unclear. CDR3 length: 13 amino acids. V gave up 6 bases and J gave up 4 bases, with 11 bases separating them. Germline CDR1 is SGHNT and CDR2 is YENEEA. CDR3 in amino acids: CASSNGLADTQYF. The CDR3 DNA is TGTGCCAGCAGTAATGGGCTCGCAGATACGCAGTATTTT.

The V gene is TRBV4-2, the J gene TRBJ2-7; D unresolved. The CDR3 is 15 residues long. CDR1 and CDR2 from the germline V gene are LGHNA and YNFKEQ. The V end lost 0 bases, the J end lost 1 base, and 10 bases lay between the germline ends. CDR3 loop: CASSQEVAPSYEQYF. The CDR3, as DNA: TGTGCCAGCAGCCAAGAAGTCGCTCCGTCCTACGAGCAGTACTTC.

The rearrangement joins TRBV5-8 to TRBJ2-7; 9 positions match TRBD1. The junction had 6 bases not matched to a gene; V was cut back by 5 bases and J by 0 bases. CDR1 is SGHTS and CDR2 is YDEGEE in the germline V gene. The CDR3 totals 15 residues. CDR3 DNA sequence: TGTGCCAGCAGGACCCCGGGACAGGGCTCCTACGAGCAGTACTTC. Its translation is CASRTPGQGSYEQYF.

The chain uses TRBV9 and TRBJ2-5, with a possible D match to TRBD1 (6 bases). Per the germline V gene, CDR1 is SGDLS and CDR2 is YYNGEE. V was trimmed by 0 bases and J by 1 base, leaving 10 bases between them. This CDR3 comprises 15 residues. This chain's CDR3 is CASSVDLDSQETQYF. For the CDR3, the DNA is TGTGCCAGCAGCGTAGATCTGGACAGCCAAGAGACCCAGTACTTC.